This TCR beta chain was profiled in a study of shared clonotypes between healthy human individuals (dated by TCRdb to about 2020). A note on the overall study: Three men and two women, aged 18 to 49 years, made up the cohort. Libraries were prepared and TCR repertoires were sequenced by different laboratories using diverse techniques, in order to increase sequencing depth and limit assay-specific biases. Between about 0.94 and 8.9 billion PBMCs per donor were obtained by leukapheresis. The study deeply sequenced blood TCR repertoires of 5 or 6 healthy adults to estimate repertoire size and the extent of clonotype sharing between individuals. For each donor, three plates each were used for CD4 naive and CD4 memory, two plates were used for CD8 naive, and one plate was used for CD8 memory. Summary of the overall study and its limitations: Incomplete sequencing was indicated by rarefaction of sorted-subset datasets, despite the large sequencing depth. Sampling was restricted to blood, and TCR repertoires in tissue are likely to differ from TCR repertoires in blood. Naive subsets generally had larger estimated clonotype richness than memory subsets. Because the study included only a small number of donors, the genetic and exposure-history diversity represented was limited. Based on pairwise subsampling, the degree of clonotype sharing among donors was expected to be affected by sequencing depth. Compared with non-shared clonotypes, the clonotypes found in all four sorted-subset donors had higher generation probabilities. Across a handful of donors, roughly 5.1% of naive CD4, approximately 3.5% of naive CD8, about 2% of memory CD4, and approximately 0.42% of memory CD8 clonotypes were shared.

Using the deep immunoSEQ assay, TCR CDR3 regions were amplified from genomic DNA by multiplex PCR. For each cell subset, the extracted genomic DNA was distributed evenly across all wells of several immunoSEQ 96-well plates, and each plate served as one replicate. Each replicate PCR for sorted subsets received around 0.2 ug genomic DNA, equal to roughly 33,000 T cell genomes. Purified libraries were quantified with a Qubit 3.0 fluorometer, sized on a Bioanalyzer 2100, and re-quantified with the KAPA Library Quantification kit. Every immunoSEQ 96-well plate was sequenced on a dedicated single-read 150-cycle Illumina NextSeq 550 flow cell. For the original study's pipeline: The immunoSEQ output contained only junctional sequences without quality scores, so filtering could not match that applied to full-length reads. Sequences were annotated with PyIR, a Python wrapper for IgBLAST v1.9, using IMGT germline references to assign V/J genes and CDR3. Reads with weak V/J assignments (E-value above 1e-6), missing CDR3, stop codons, out-of-frame junctions, or ambiguous translated residues were removed. V3J clonotypes were defined as sequences sharing an identical inferred V gene, J gene, and CDR3 amino acid sequence. Percentage overlap between repertoires was calculated by dividing the number of shared unique clonotypes by the size of the smaller repertoire. Three approaches were used to assess repertoire richness: RTK rarefaction, the Chao1 estimator, and Recon v2.1 estimates of unobserved clonotypes. Generation probabilities for all TCRbeta clonotypes obtained by the gDNA method from several donors were computed using OLGA. Not all clones reach the TCRdb copy of this immuneACCESS table, which keeps in-frame sequences only. Checked studies attribute under half of the gap to unresolved V genes and leave the rest unexplained. Clone size and V and J calls were adopted from that table, with D and trimming inferred from the DNA. This sample is represented by about 2.4 million clones; approximately 93% of them were singletons. 0.36% of the sample belongs to the ten largest clones.

Via the germline V gene, CDR1 is MDHEN and CDR2 SYDVKM. From its cysteine to its phenylalanine, the CDR3 spans 12 amino acids. Only the CDR3 portion is preserved as DNA: 36 bases, with reading frame beginning at the first base. V is reduced by 2 bases and J by 6 bases, leaving a spacing of 7 bases between them. Healthy HIV-negative adults with no recently reported acute infections or vaccinations were included as donors. Only Caucasian adults living in Nashville, Tennessee, USA were represented among the donors. CD4+ T cells were enriched by magnetic negative selection, after which naive cells were positively selected on CD45RA and the negative fraction was taken as the memory subset. After blood collection by leukapheresis, PBMCs were isolated using Ficoll-Histopaque density gradient centrifugation and then cryopreserved in the vapor phase of liquid nitrogen. Analytical flow cytometry was used to check the purity and quantity of every magnetically sorted T cell population. Genomic DNA was isolated from each sorted fraction and quantified by UV absorbance on a Nanodrop 2000c.

This clone was seen a handful of times. Its antigen remains unidentified. The sample holds no much larger clone one base away, and base qualities are not on file. The same CDR3 can be traced to other DNA sequences in this sample. Sequencing was done on a sample of naive CD4+ T cells from PBMCs. The cell subset or site label for this specimen denotes: CD45RA+ positively selected. This clonotype was obtained from a man between 18 and 29 years old in good health. Some clones in this sample may be carry-over from other donors' samples. In this chain, TRBV28 is recombined with TRBJ1-2; there is no confident call for the D gene. The CDR3 in this case is CASSLSAHGYTF. The nucleotides are TGTGCCAGCAGTTTAAGCGCGCATGGCTACACCTTC.